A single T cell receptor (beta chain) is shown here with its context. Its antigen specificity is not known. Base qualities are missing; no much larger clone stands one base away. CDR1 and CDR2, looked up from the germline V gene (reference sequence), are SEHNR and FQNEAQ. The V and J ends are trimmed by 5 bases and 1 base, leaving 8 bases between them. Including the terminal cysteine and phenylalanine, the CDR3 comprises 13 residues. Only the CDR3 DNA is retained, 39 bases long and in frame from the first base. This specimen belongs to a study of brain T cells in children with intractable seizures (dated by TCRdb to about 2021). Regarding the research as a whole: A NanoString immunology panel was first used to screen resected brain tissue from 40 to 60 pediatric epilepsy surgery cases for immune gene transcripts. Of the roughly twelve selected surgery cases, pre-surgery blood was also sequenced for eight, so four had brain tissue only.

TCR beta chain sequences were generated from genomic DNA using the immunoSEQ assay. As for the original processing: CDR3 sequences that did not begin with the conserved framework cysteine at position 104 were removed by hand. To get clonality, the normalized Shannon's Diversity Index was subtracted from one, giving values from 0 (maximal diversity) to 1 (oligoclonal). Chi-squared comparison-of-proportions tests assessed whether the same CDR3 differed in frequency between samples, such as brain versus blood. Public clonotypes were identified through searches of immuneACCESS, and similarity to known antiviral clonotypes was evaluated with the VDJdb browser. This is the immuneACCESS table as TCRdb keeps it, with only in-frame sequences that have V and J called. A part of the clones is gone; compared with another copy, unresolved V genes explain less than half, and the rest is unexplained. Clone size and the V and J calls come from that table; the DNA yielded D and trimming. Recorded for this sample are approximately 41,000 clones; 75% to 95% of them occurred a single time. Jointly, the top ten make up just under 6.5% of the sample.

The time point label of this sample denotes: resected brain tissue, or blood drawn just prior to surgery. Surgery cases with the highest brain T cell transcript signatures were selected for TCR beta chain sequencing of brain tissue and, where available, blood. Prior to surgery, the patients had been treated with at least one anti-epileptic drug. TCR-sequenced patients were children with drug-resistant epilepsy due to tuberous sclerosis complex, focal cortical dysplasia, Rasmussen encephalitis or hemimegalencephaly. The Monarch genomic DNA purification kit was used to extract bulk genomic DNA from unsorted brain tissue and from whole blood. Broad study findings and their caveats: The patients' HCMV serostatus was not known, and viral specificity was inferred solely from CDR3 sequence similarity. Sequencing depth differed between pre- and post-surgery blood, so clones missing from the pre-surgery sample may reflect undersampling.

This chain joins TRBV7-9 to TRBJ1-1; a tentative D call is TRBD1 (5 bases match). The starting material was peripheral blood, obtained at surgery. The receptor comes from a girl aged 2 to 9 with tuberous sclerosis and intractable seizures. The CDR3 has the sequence CASSPTENTEAFF. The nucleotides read TGTGCCAGCAGCCCGACAGAGAACACTGAAGCTTTCTTT.